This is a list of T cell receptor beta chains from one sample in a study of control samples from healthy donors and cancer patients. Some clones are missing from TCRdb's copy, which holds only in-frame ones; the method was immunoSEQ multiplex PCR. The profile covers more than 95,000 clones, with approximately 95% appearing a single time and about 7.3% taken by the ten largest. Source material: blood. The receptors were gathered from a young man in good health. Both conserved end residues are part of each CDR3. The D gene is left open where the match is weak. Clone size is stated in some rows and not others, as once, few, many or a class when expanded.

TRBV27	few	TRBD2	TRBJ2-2	TGTGCCAGCAGTCTCGGGGTAGCGGGAGATACCGGGGAGCTGTTTTTT	CASSLGVAGDTGELFF
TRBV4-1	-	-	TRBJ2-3	TGCGCCAGCAGCCAATACACAGATACGCAGTATTTT	CASSQYTDTQYF
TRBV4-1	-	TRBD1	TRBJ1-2	TGCGCCAGCGAGGGGGCAGGGAATGGCTACACCTTC	CASEGAGNGYTF
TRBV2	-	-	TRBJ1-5	TGTGCCAGCAGTGATGGAAGGGCTCGCCAGCCCCAGCATTTT	CASSDGRARQPQHF
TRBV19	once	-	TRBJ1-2	TGTGCCAGTAGTATATTGGGCGAGAGAGGTTCTAACTATGGCTACACCTTC	CASSILGERGSNYGYTF
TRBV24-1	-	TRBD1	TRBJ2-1	TGTGCCACCAGTAAACAGGGGGCAGATGAGCAGTTCTTC	CATSKQGADEQFF
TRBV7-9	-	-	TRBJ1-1	TGTGCCAGCAGCGAACAGGGAACGATGAACACTGAAGCTTTCTTT	CASSEQGTMNTEAFF
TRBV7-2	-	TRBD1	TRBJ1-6	TGTGCCAGCAGCTTCGGGACAGATCATTCACCCCTCCACTTT	CASSFGTDHSPLHF
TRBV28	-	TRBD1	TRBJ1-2	TGTGCCAGCAGTTTAGCAGGGGGCGTTAATGGCTACACCTTC	CASSLAGGVNGYTF
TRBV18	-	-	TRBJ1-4	TGTGCCAGCTCACCACCCATTTCGGGAGCAACTAATGAAAAACTGTTTTTT	CASSPPISGATNEKLFF
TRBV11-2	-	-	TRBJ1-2	TGTGCCAGCACCCTTTCGGGCAGACTGGATTCCGATGGCTACACCTTC	CASTLSGRLDSDGYTF
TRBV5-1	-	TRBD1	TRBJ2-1	TGCGCCAGCGGAAGTGGGGACAGGGACAATGAGCAGTTCTTC	CASGSGDRDNEQFF
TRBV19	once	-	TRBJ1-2	TGTGCCAGTAGTATAGATACCCCGCCACAAGGAAGCTATGGCTACACCTTC	CASSIDTPPQGSYGYTF
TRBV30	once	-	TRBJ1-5	TGTGCCTGGAGGATGACCGACTCAGCTCAGCCCCAGCATTTT	CAWRMTDSAQPQHF
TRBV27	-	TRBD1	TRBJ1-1	TGTGCCAGCCGCCGGGACAGATATATGGTGGACACTGAAGCTTTCTTT	CASRRDRYMVDTEAFF
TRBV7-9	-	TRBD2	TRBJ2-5	TGTGCCAGCAGCGAGGGACTAGCTAGGGAGACCCAGTACTTC	CASSEGLARETQYF
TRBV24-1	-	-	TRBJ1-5	TGTGCCACCAGTGAGGGGGGCAATCAGCCCCAGCATTTT	CATSEGGNQPQHF
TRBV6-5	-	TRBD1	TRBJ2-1	TGTGCCAGCAGTCAACAGGGGAATGAGCAGTTCTTC	CASSQQGNEQFF
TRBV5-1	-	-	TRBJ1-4	TGCGCCAGCAGCTTGTCAGGAGTGAAGAATGAAAAACTGTTTTTT	CASSLSGVKNEKLFF
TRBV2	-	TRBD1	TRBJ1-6	TGTGCCAGCAGAAGCGCAGGGGGCACCCTTTATAATTCACCCCTCCACTTT	CASRSAGGTLYNSPLHF
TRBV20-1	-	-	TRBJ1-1	TGCAGTGTTCTAGTCCCTGAAGCTTTCTTT	CSVLVPEAFF
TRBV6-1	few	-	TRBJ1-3	TGTGCCAGCAGTGAAGAAGGGGGTTCTGGAAACACCATATATTTT	CASSEEGGSGNTIYF
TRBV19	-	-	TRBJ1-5	TGTGCCAGTAGTATGGGAGGGACTGTTAATCAGCCCCAGCATTTT	CASSMGGTVNQPQHF
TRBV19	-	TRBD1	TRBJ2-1	TGTGCCAGTAGTATTCGACAGGGAAGAATCGTTGATGAGCAGTTCTTC	CASSIRQGRIVDEQFF
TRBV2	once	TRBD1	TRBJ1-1	TGTGCCAGCAGCTCACAGGGGAGCACTGAAGCTTTCTTT	CASSSQGSTEAFF
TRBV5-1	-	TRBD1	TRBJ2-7	TGCGCCAGCAGCTCCCGACAGGGTATCTTCCACGAGCAGTACTTC	CASSSRQGIFHEQYF
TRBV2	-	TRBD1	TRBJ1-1	TGTGCCAGCAGTTGGGTGCGACAGGGTATGAACACTGAAGCTTTCTTT	CASSWVRQGMNTEAFF
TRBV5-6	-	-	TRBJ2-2	TGTGCCAGCAGCTTGGTATCGGGGGGCGCCGGGGAGCTGTTTTTT	CASSLVSGGAGELFF
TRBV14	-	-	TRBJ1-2	TGTGCCAGCAGCCAAGATCTTGGGACATTTTATGGCTACACCTTC	CASSQDLGTFYGYTF
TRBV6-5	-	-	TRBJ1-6	TGTGCCACGGGGGCACTCCGCTTCAATTCACCCCTCCACTTT	CATGALRFNSPLHF
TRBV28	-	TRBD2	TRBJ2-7	TGTGCCAGCAGTCAGCGGGGGGGACAGAGCTACGAGCAGTACTTC	CASSQRGGQSYEQYF
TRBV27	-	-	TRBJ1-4	TGTGCCAGCAGTTCTAATGAAAAACTGTTTTTT	CASSSNEKLFF
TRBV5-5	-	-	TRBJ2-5	TGTGCCAGCAGTACTTGGCGGGCAGGTGAGAAAGAGACCCAGTACTTC	CASSTWRAGEKETQYF
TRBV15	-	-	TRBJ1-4	TGTGCCACCAGCACCAGGGTTGCAACTAATGAAAAACTGTTTTTT	CATSTRVATNEKLFF
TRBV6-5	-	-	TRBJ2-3	TGTGCCAGCAGCGAGAAAGATACGCAGTATTTT	CASSEKDTQYF
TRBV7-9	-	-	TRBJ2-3	TGTGCCAGCATACGGGAGAGCACAGATACGCAGTATTTT	CASIRESTDTQYF
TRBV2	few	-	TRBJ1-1	TGTGCCAGCAGGGGGGGGGCCGAAGCTTTCTTT	CASRGGAEAFF
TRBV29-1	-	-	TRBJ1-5	TGCAGCGTAGGGGGGGGTGGCAATCAGCCCCAGCATTTT	CSVGGGGNQPQHF
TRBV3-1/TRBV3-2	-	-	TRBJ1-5	TGTGCCAGCAGCCAAGTTTCAGGAAATCAGCCCCAGCATTTT	CASSQVSGNQPQHF
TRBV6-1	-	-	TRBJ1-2	TGTGCCAGCAGTGAAGAGGCCAGGGGCCTCTATGGCTACACCTTC	CASSEEARGLYGYTF
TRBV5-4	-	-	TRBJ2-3	TGTGCCAGCAGCCTCAAGGGGGGCACAGATACGCAGTATTTT	CASSLKGGTDTQYF
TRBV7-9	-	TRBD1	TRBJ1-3	TGTGCCAGCAGCTTAGCGCTTTCGGACAGGGGAGGTGGAAACACCATATATTTT	CASSLALSDRGGGNTIYF
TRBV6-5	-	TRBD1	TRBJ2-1	TGTGCCAGCAGTACAGGACAGGGTGGGAGCAATGAGCAGTTCTTC	CASSTGQGGSNEQFF
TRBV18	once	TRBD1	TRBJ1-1	TGTGCCAGCTCACCAACAGGGGACACTGAAGCTTTCTTT	CASSPTGDTEAFF
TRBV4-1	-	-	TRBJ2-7	TGCGCCAGCAGCCTAAGGACCCTATTAGACGAGCAGTACTTC	CASSLRTLLDEQYF
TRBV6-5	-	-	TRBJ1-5	TGTGCCAGCAGTTACAAGGGAGGGTATCAGCCCCAGCATTTT	CASSYKGGYQPQHF
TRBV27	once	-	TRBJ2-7	TGTGCCAGCAGTTTATTATCCAGGGTAACCTACGAGCAGTACTTC	CASSLLSRVTYEQYF
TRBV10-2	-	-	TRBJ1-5	TGCGCCAGCAGTGAGACCCAAATGGGGGCGTGGAATCAGCCCCAGCATTTT	CASSETQMGAWNQPQHF
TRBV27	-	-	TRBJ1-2	TGTGCCAGCACGGCCTCGGGATACTCTAACTATGGCTACACCTTC	CASTASGYSNYGYTF
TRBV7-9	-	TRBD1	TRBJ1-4	TGTGCCAGCAGCTTTTTGACAGGGGAATTTGGGCCGACCGAAAAACTGTTTTTT	CASSFLTGEFGPTEKLFF
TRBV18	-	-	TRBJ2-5	TGTGCCAGCTCACCCCCCCCTTGGGAGACCCAGTACTTC	CASSPPPWETQYF
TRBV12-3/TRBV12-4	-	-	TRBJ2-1	TGTGCCAGCAGTTCCGGGCCCTACAATGAGCAGTTCTTC	CASSSGPYNEQFF
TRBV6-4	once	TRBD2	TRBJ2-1	TGTGCCAGCAGTGACTTCCTAGCGGGGGATGAGCAGTTCTTC	CASSDFLAGDEQFF
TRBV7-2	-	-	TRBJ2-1	TGTGCCAGCAGCTTAGACATAGGGGGGGCCGGGGAGCAGTTCTTC	CASSLDIGGAGEQFF
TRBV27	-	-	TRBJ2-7	TGTGCCAGCAGCCAATACAGGGCTTATACGAGCGAGCAGTACTTC	CASSQYRAYTSEQYF
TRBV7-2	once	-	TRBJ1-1	TGTGCCAGCAGCTTAGGTATAGAAGCGAACACTGAAGCTTTCTTT	CASSLGIEANTEAFF
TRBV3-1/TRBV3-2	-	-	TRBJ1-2	TGTGCCAGCAGCCAAGACGGGATCTATGGCTACACCTTC	CASSQDGIYGYTF
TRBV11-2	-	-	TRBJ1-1	TGTGCCAGCGGGTCATTGGGCCGGGACACTGAAGCTTTCTTT	CASGSLGRDTEAFF
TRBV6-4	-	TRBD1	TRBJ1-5	TGTGCCAGCAGTTCTCGCCGGACAGGGGGCATGGGTCAGCCCCAGCATTTT	CASSSRRTGGMGQPQHF
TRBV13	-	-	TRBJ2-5	TGTGCCAGCAGCTTAGGGGCAGAGACCCAGTACTTC	CASSLGAETQYF